These 2 T cell receptor beta chains were sequenced from one sample in a study of cytomegalovirus exposure and HLA in healthy donors. The method was immunoSEQ multiplex PCR; TCRdb's version includes in-frame clones alone and lacks a portion of them. The sample lists 210,000 or so clones; roughly 88% were seen once. Input material: PBMCs. These receptors all come from a woman aged 18-29 years in good health and CMV-seronegative.

This rearrangement joins TRBV6-5 to TRBJ1-5; TRBD1 agrees at 10 bases. The J segment lost 9 bases and the V segment lost 6 bases, leaving 11 bases of the junction unmatched. The CDR3 has 15 residues. Germline-derived CDR1 and CDR2 are MNHEY and SVGAGI. The CDR3 sequence is CASSPDGQGGWPQHF. In DNA form, the CDR3 reads TGTGCCAGCAGCCCCGATGGACAGGGGGGATGGCCCCAGCATTTT.

The gene calls are TRBV28 and TRBJ1-1, with TRBD1 matching over 7 bases. This CDR3 is 11 amino acids long. Germline V gives CDR1 MDHEN, CDR2 SYDVKM. J lost 9 bases, V lost 7 bases, and 5 bases had no gene match. The CDR3 DNA follows: TGTGCCAGCACCATGGACAGGAAAGCTTTCTTT. It yields the protein CASTMDRKAFF.